These T cell receptor beta chains were read from a single sample in a study of beta chain features in type 1 diabetes. TCRdb keeps only in-frame clones here, not all; method: immunoSEQ multiplex PCR. The data hold 310,000 or so clones, with roughly a tenth observed a single time. Input material: central memory CD4+ T cells from blood. Receptors were obtained from a young man with type 1 diabetes. Both conserved end residues are part of each CDR3. The order of the fields is D gene, V gene, clone size, J gene, CDR3 DNA, CDR3 protein. D genes are given only for firm matches. The size entry is marked missing in some rows and otherwise reads once, few, many or a size class.

>NA|TRBV5-1|few|TRBJ2-7
TGCGCCAGCAGCTTTCAGGGCTACGAGCAGTACTTC
CASSFQGYEQYF
>TRBD2|TRBV11-2|NA|TRBJ2-1
TGTGCCAGCAGCTTAGCCCTAGCGGGGGGATTCCAGAGGTTCTTC
CASSLALAGGFQRFF
>NA|TRBV7-8|NA|TRBJ1-1
TGTGCCAGCAGCTTACCTTACTCTGAAGCTTTCTTT
CASSLPYSEAFF
>NA|TRBV10-3|few|TRBJ1-2
TGTGCCAGCAGGACGGGAGGCTATGGCTACACCTTC
CASRTGGYGYTF
>TRBD1|TRBV6-5|NA|TRBJ1-4
TGTGCCAGCAGGCCGGGACAGAATGAAAAACTGTTTTTT
CASRPGQNEKLFF
>NA|TRBV9|few|TRBJ2-3
TGTGCCAGCGGCGTCGCAGATACGCAGTATTTT
CASGVADTQYF
>NA|TRBV9|few|TRBJ2-2
TGTGCCAGCAGCGTAGGAAGGATAGGCGGGGAGCTGTTTTTT
CASSVGRIGGELFF
>NA|TRBV7-9|NA|TRBJ1-2
TGTGCCAGCAGCTTAGGATCGGCAGATCTCTATGGCTACACCTTC
CASSLGSADLYGYTF
>NA|TRBV7-2|NA|TRBJ2-3
TGTGCCAGCAGCTTCAACAGGGTTAGGGGCACAGATACGCAGTATTTT
CASSFNRVRGTDTQYF
>NA|TRBV9|few|TRBJ2-7
TGTGCCAGCAGCCCCCAACCCACGGGACGTCTTTCCTACGAGCAGTACTTC
CASSPQPTGRLSYEQYF
>NA|TRBV9|NA|TRBJ1-1
TGTGCCAGCAGCGGGGGCCAGGCGGGGAAGACTGAAGCTTTCTTT
CASSGGQAGKTEAFF
>NA|TRBV10-3|many|TRBJ2-1
TGTGCCATCAGTGGGACGGCGGGGCCCGCCAATGAGCAGTTCTTC
CAISGTAGPANEQFF
>NA|TRBV18|NA|TRBJ2-3
TGTGCCAGCTCACGACAGCGAAGCACAGATACGCAGTATTTT
CASSRQRSTDTQYF
>NA|TRBV27|NA|TRBJ2-1
TGTGCCAGCAGCCTGACTGTACAGCGGGAGCAGTTCTTC
CASSLTVQREQFF
>NA|TRBV19|many|TRBJ1-1
TGTGCCAGTAGTCCAACACAGGGTAATGCTGAAGCTTTCTTT
CASSPTQGNAEAFF
>NA|TRBV4-3|NA|TRBJ1-5
TGCGCCAGCAGCCAAGATCTGACGGGTGATCAGCCCCAGCATTTT
CASSQDLTGDQPQHF
>NA|TRBV27|few|TRBJ2-1
TGTGCCAGCAGCCGCTACAATGAGCAGTTCTTC
CASSRYNEQFF
>NA|TRBV4-3|few|TRBJ1-3
TGCGCCAGCAGCCAAGATCGGGCTGGAAACACCATATATTTT
CASSQDRAGNTIYF
>NA|TRBV5-6|few|TRBJ2-3
TGTGCCAGCAGCTTGGGCGCAGAAGTAGATACGCAGTATTTT
CASSLGAEVDTQYF
>NA|TRBV7-9|NA|TRBJ2-7
TGTGCCAGCAGCTTAGGTGTGGGGCTTGGCTACGAGCAGTACTTC
CASSLGVGLGYEQYF
>NA|TRBV4-1|many|TRBJ2-1
TGCGCCAGCAGCCCTGCGCACTTGGGCTCCTACAATGAGCAGTTCTTC
CASSPAHLGSYNEQFF
>TRBD1|TRBV7-9|many|TRBJ1-1
TGTGCCAGCAGCGGACAGGGAAAAGGCACTGAAGCTTTCTTT
CASSGQGKGTEAFF
>NA|TRBV30|few|TRBJ1-5
TGTGCCTGGAGTGTTAATGCGGGGAGGGGCAATCAGCCCCAGCATTTT
CAWSVNAGRGNQPQHF
>NA|TRBV5-1|few|TRBJ1-2
TGCGCCAGCAGCTTGAGGAGGGATCGGGGCTACACCTTC
CASSLRRDRGYTF
>NA|TRBV9|NA|TRBJ1-2
TGTGCCAGCAGCGTAGGTGTCTCAGAGAATAACTATGGCTACACCTTC
CASSVGVSENNYGYTF
>TRBD1|TRBV6-1|NA|TRBJ1-2
TGTGCCAGCAGTGAGACAGGGGACAATAGAGGAAGAGGCTACACCTTC
CASSETGDNRGRGYTF
>NA|TRBV7-9|NA|TRBJ2-1
TGTGCCAGCAGCCCAGATGGGGCTATGCAGTTCTTC
CASSPDGAMQFF
>NA|TRBV28|NA|TRBJ1-2
TGTGCCAGCAGTCTTCGGGAGGCGGGTGGCTACACCTTC
CASSLREAGGYTF
>NA|TRBV4-1|few|TRBJ2-3
TGCGCCAGCAGCCAAGAACACCAGGGAACAGATACGCAGTATTTT
CASSQEHQGTDTQYF
>NA|TRBV29-1|few|TRBJ2-5
TGCAGCGGGGGCCAGGAGACCCAGTACTTC
CSGGQETQYF
>NA|TRBV6-6|many|TRBJ1-1
TGTGCCAGCAGTTACAACAGGGATGACACTGAAGCTTTCTTT
CASSYNRDDTEAFF
>TRBD1|TRBV2|NA|TRBJ1-6
TGTGCCAGCAGTCTCCGACAGGGAGATAATTCACCCCTCCACTTT
CASSLRQGDNSPLHF
>TRBD2|TRBV27|NA|TRBJ2-3
TGTGCCAGCAGTGACCTTAGCGGGGGGGCTCGGGATACGCAGTATTTT
CASSDLSGGARDTQYF
>NA|TRBV13|few|TRBJ2-7
TGTGCCAGCAGCTTGAGGCGGTGGGACTACGAGCAGTACTTC
CASSLRRWDYEQYF
>TRBD2|TRBV4-2|NA|TRBJ2-5
TGTGCCAGCAGCCAAGAATCGACCGCGGGGGGGCCAAAGACCCAGTACTTC
CASSQESTAGGPKTQYF
>NA|TRBV4-3|few|TRBJ2-3
TGCGCCAGCAGCCTCCGACTCTCCACAGATACGCAGTATTTT
CASSLRLSTDTQYF
>NA|TRBV7-9|few|TRBJ1-4
TGTGCCAGCAGCTTCAGGGGCCAAGGTGGTGAAAAACTGTTTTTT
CASSFRGQGGEKLFF
>TRBD2|TRBV19|many|TRBJ2-1
TGTGCCAGTCAGGGCGGGGGCTCCTACAATGAGCAGTTCTTC
CASQGGGSYNEQFF
>NA|TRBV1|few|TRBJ1-5
TGCACCAGCAGCCAGAAGAGGGGCCATCAGCCCCAGCATTTT
CTSSQKRGHQPQHF
>NA|TRBV4-3|few|TRBJ2-2
TGCGCCAGCAGCCAAGACCGGTCCGGGGAGCTGTTTTTT
CASSQDRSGELFF
>NA|TRBV7-2|NA|TRBJ1-5
TGTGCCAGCGGGGGCGACGGCAATCAGCCCCAGCATTTT
CASGGDGNQPQHF
>NA|TRBV5-1|NA|TRBJ2-7
TGCGCCAGCAGCCAGGATGGCGGAGCCTACGAGCAGTACTTC
CASSQDGGAYEQYF
>TRBD1|TRBV7-9|many|TRBJ2-5
TGTGCCAGCAGCTTCGGGACAGGGAGGGGAAAGACCCAGTACTTC
CASSFGTGRGKTQYF
>NA|TRBV7-9|NA|TRBJ2-3
TGTGCCAGCAGCCTCCAGAGAGATACGCAGTATTTT
CASSLQRDTQYF